This T cell receptor beta chain was captured in a study of metastatic and nonmetastatic thyroid tumors. Whole-study context: Malignant thyroid and benign thyroid patients provided blood and tumor or nodule tissue whose repertoires were compared.

This clone is medium-sized by share. The V end lost 5 bases, the J end lost 2 bases, and 10 bases lay between the germline ends. The CDR3 covers 15 residues. Germline CDR1 and CDR2: MDHEN and SYDVKM. Original analysis: The study's classifier, a distant-metastasis tool for papillary thyroid cancer, was built using CDR3 differences across clinicopathological groups. TCRdb reprocessed the PCR reads using MiXCR. The V and J calls come from TCRdb's annotation, not from the publication. This table has about 33,000 clones, 18% appearing once. Treatment of any kind had been given to no patient before thyroid surgery.

The specimen was blood. V is TRBV28 and J is TRBJ2-6; no firm D call. The TCR comes from a male donor with papillary thyroid cancer or a benign thyroid nodule (not recorded which). Some clones in this sample may be carry-over from other donors' samples. DNA for the CDR3: TGTGCCAGCAGTCTGGGAAGGGCTGGGGCCAACGTCCTGACTTTC. Amino acids: CASSLGRAGANVLTF. Looking up the rest from reference TRBV28 and TRBJ2-6 gives the full variable domain: DVKVTQSSRYLVKRTGEKVFLECVQDMDHENMFWYRQDPGLGLRLIYFSYDVKMKEKGDIPEGYSVSREKKERFSLILESASTNQTSMYLCASSLGRAGANVLTFGAGSRLTVL.